This TCR beta chain was identified during a study of OX40 agonist ivuxolimab in advanced cancers. The assay was immunoSEQ multiplex PCR, and TCRdb's table has in-frame clones only and misses some. Of 55,000 to 70,000 clones listed, 86% are singletons. Germline V gene sequence: CDR1 MNHNS, CDR2 SASEGT. This CDR3 comprises 14 residues. Between the trimmed V and J ends, which lost 2 bases and 8 bases, there was a span of 15 bases. The clonotype comes from an adult with an advanced solid tumor such as melanoma, head and neck, liver or kidney cancer. The chain employs TRBV6-1 and TRBJ1-2, with D unclear. The starting material was CD4+ or CD8+ T cells sorted from blood, obtained in a trial of the OX40 agonist ivuxolimab. The CDR3 loop reads CASSEIPASGGYTF. Written as DNA, the CDR3 is TGTGCCAGCAGTGAAATTCCGGCCTCGGGCGGCTACACCTTC.